This T cell receptor beta chain was retrieved from a study of cytomegalovirus exposure and HLA in healthy donors. The PCR used 60 Vbeta and 13 Jbeta primers. Generated by immunoSEQ multiplex PCR, the TCRdb table keeps only in-frame clones and is missing some. This repertoire shows about 140,000 clones, around four fifths found once; its top ten account for around 5%. After removal of 5 bases from V and 5 bases from J, the junction contained 7 bases not matched to a gene. Germline-derived CDR1 and CDR2 are MDHEN and SYDVKM. The CDR3 is 15 amino acids. The sequencing input was PBMCs. This receptor was taken from a man between 25 and 39 years old in good health. The chain has TRBV28 and TRBJ2-3, with 10 bases lining up with TRBD2. The CDR3 region is CASSPASGRIDTQYF. CDR3 bases: TGTGCCAGCAGTCCCGCTAGCGGGAGAATAGATACGCAGTATTTT.